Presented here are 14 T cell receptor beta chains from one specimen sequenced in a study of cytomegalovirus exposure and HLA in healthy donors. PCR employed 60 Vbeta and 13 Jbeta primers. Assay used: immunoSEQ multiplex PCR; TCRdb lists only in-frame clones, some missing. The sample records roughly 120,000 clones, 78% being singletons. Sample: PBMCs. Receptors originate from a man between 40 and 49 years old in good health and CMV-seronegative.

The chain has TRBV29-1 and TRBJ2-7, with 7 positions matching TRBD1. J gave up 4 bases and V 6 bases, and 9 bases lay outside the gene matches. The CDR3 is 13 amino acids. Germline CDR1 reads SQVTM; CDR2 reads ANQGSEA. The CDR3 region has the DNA TGCAGCGTCCGTCGGGGACAGATATACGAGCAGTACTTC. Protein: CSVRRGQIYEQYF.

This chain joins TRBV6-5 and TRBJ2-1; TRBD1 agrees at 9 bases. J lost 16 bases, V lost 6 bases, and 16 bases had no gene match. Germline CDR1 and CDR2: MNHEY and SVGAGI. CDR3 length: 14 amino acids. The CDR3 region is CASRMLTGGPMGFF. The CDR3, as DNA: TGTGCCAGCAGGATGTTAACAGGGGGCCCAATGGGCTTCTTC.

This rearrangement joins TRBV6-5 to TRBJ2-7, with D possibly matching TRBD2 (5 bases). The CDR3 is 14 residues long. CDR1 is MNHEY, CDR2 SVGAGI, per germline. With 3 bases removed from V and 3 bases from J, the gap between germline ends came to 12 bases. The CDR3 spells CASSYFSGNYEQYF. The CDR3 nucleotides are TGTGCCAGCAGTTATTTCAGCGGAAACTACGAGCAGTACTTC.

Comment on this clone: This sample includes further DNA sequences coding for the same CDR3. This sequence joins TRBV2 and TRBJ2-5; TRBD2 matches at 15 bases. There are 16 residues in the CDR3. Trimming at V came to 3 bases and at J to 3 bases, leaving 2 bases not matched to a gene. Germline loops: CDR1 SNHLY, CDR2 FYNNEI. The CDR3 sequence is CASSEGLAGGEETQYF. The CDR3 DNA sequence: TGTGCCAGCAGTGAGGGACTAGCGGGGGGAGAAGAGACCCAGTACTTC.

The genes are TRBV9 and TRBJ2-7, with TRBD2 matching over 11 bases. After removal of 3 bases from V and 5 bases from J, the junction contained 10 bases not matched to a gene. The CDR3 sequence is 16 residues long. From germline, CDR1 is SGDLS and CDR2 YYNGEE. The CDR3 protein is CASSGSSGGASDEQYF. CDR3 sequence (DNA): TGTGCCAGCAGCGGAAGTAGCGGGGGGGCCTCAGACGAGCAGTACTTC. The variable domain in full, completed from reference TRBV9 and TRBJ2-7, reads DSGVTQTPKHLITATGQRVTLRCSPRSGDLSVYWYQQSLDQGLQFLIQYYNGEERAKGNILERFSAQQFPDLHSELNLSSLELGDSALYFCASSGSSGGASDEQYFGPGTRLTVT.

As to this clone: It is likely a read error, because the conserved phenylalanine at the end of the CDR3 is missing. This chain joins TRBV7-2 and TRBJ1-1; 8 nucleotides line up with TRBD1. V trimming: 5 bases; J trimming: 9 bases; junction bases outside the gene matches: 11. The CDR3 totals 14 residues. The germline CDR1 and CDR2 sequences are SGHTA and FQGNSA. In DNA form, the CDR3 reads TGTGCCAGCAGCCAAATAGGACAGGGAGTACAAGCTTTCCTT. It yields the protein CASSQIGQGVQAFL.

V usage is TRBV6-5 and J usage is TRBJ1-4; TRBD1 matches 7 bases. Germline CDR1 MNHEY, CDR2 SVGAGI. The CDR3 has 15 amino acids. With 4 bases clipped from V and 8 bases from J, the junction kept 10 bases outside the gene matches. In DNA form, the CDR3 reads TGTGCCAGCAGTTCCCGACAGGGTCGAGGCGAAAAACTGTTTTTT. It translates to CASSSRQGRGEKLFF.

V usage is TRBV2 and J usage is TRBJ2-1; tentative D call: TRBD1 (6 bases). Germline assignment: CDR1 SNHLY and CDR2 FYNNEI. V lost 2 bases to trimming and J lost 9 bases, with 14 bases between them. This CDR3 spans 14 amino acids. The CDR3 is CASSEQGTYGEQFF. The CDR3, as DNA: TGTGCCAGCAGTGAACAGGGGACGTACGGTGAGCAGTTCTTC.

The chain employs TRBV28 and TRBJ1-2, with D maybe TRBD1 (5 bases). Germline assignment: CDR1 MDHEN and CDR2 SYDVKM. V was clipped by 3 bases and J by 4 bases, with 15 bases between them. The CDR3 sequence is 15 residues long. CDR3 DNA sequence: TGTGCCAGCAGTTTGCTGCTGACTGGGGCCTATGGCTACACCTTC. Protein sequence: CASSLLLTGAYGYTF.

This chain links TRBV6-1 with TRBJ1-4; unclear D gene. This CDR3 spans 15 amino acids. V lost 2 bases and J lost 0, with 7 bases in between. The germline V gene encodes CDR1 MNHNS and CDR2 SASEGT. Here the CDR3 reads CASSESPATNEKLFF. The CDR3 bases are TGTGCCAGCAGTGAAAGCCCTGCAACTAATGAAAAACTGTTTTTT.

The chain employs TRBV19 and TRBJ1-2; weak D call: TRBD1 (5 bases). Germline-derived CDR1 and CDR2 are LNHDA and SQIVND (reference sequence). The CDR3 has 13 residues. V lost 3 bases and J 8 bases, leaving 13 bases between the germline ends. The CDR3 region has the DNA TGTGCCAGTAGTATCCCAGGGTTTGGGGGCTACACCTTC. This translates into CASSIPGFGGYTF.

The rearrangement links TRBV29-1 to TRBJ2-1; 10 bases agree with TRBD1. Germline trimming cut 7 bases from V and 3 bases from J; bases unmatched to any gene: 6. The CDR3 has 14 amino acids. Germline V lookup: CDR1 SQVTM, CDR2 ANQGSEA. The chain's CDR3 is CSAATGGNYNEQFF. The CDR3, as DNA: TGCAGCGCCGCGACAGGGGGCAACTACAATGAGCAGTTCTTC.

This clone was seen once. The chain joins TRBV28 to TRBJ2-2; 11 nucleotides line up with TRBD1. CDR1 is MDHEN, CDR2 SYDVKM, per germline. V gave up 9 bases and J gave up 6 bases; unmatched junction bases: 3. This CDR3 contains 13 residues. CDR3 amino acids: CASRDRGAGELFF. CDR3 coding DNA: TGTGCCAGTAGGGACAGGGGGGCCGGGGAGCTGTTTTTT.

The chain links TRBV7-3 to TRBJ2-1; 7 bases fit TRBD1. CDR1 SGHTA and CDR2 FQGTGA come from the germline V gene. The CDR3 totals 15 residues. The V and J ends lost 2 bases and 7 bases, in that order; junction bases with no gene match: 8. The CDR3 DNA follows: TGTGCCAGCAGCTTACTAAATACAGGGGTGAATGAGCAGTTCTTC. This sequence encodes CASSLLNTGVNEQFF.